This T cell receptor (beta chain) is drawn from a study of beta chain features in type 1 diabetes. On the study more broadly: Age, gender, cell numbers and subset yield matched between patients and controls. Study-wide results and caveats: Cells expressing TCR highly could be over-represented by cDNA sequencing. Compared with healthy donors, patients appeared to share more similar naive, central memory and regulatory TCRB repertoires. Type 1 diabetes patients had moderately but significantly shorter TCRB CDR3s in all four CD4+ subsets.

Germline V gene sequence: CDR1 SNHLY, CDR2 FYNNEI. This CDR3 has 15 amino acids. The J segment lost 0 bases and the V segment lost 8 bases, leaving 7 bases of the junction unmatched. Worth noting for this clone: Its target is unknown.

Reverse transcribing all isolated RNA meant expressed TCRB transcripts were sequenced. Naive, central memory and regulatory T cell samples produced a mean of approximately 3.5 million reads. This table comes from immunoSEQ multiplex PCR, and its TCRdb copy is limited to in-frame clones, with some not included. Found here are around 250,000 clones, roughly an eighth of them singletons; the top ten hold about 0.015%. The sequence derives from a man between 25 and 39 years old with type 1 diabetes. Sequenced material: naive CD4+ T cells from blood. The chain has TRBV2 and TRBJ2-5; 9 positions match TRBD1. The CDR3 here is CASLRGDRDQETQYF. The CDR3 region has the DNA TGTGCCAGCTTGAGAGGGGACAGGGACCAAGAGACCCAGTACTTC.